This T cell receptor beta chain was found in a study of blood T cell repertoires in COVID-19. Overall study: Acute and convalescent COVID-19 samples came from the United States, Italy and Spain. T cells, B-cell-depleted T cells, or PBMCs supplied cDNA or gDNA.

As originally analysed: Reference gene primers were amplified, and this amplification served to estimate nucleated cell counts. TCRdb keeps only in-frame clones here, not all; method: immunoSEQ multiplex PCR. V and J calls and clone size follow that table, whereas D and trimming were derived from the DNA. The data hold about 99,000 clones, with 91% observed a single time. In this sample, this clone turned up once. The V end lost 8 bases, the J end lost 1 base, and 17 bases lay between the germline ends. The CDR3 covers 16 residues. The germline CDR1 and CDR2 sequences are SEHNR and FQNEAQ (reference sequence).

This TCR derives from a human donor in a cohort sampled during active COVID-19. Input material: peripheral blood. V usage is TRBV7-9 and J usage is TRBJ1-4; D unclear. CDR3 region: CASGGSVLLTNEKLFF. The DNA of the CDR3 is TGTGCCAGCGGAGGGAGCGTCCTCTTAACTAATGAAAAACTGTTTTTT.